This T cell receptor beta chain was recovered during a study of T cell responses to AZD1222 COVID-19 vaccine. Measured with immunoSEQ multiplex PCR; TCRdb has only the in-frame clones, and not every one. Found here are around 80,000 clones, approximately 90% of them singletons; the top ten hold roughly 8%. The CDR3 has 14 residues. Trimming took 1 base from V and 8 from J, leaving 11 bases between them. Germline V gene sequence: CDR1 SGHDN, CDR2 FVKESK. Regarding the study as a whole: Regions left unmutated in variants are reportedly the target of nearly half of spike-specific TCRs. An increase in Spike-specific TCR breadth and depth was observed after two AZD1222 doses. No day 14 peak samples; only post-peak repertoires were characterized. Across spike, vaccine-associated CD4 TCRs were found, dominant at 160-218 and 743-854.

Of note for this clone: What it recognizes is unknown.

This sequence joins TRBV14 and TRBJ2-2; D call uncertain. The TCR was taken from an adult who received the AZD1222 COVID-19 vaccine. Material: peripheral blood, obtained 28 days after the second AZD1222 dose. CDR3 sequence reads: CASSQGTSVGELFF. The CDR3 DNA is TGTGCCAGCAGCCAAGGGACCTCAGTGGGGGAGCTGTTTTTT.